One and the same sample provided the 7 T cell receptor beta chains below, sequenced in a study of identical twins. TCRdb redid the calling of the 5' RACE reads with MiXCR, one entry per CDR3 protein. The repertoire consists of some 660,000 distinct CDR3 sequences, with roughly 8% occurring once and the leading ten covering around 0.95%. This sample was also put to use in a study of yellow fever vaccine responses in identical twins.

Sequenced: PBMCs. Receptor source: a woman under 30 in good health.

This clonotype was recorded a few times. The J gene is TRBJ2-5, the V gene TRBV29-1, with a tentative D call TRBD1 (5 bases). This CDR3 contains 12 residues. Germline V gene lookup returns CDR1 SQVTM and CDR2 ANQGSEA. Trimming left V 6 bases short and J 2 bases short, with 10 bases between. CDR3 in amino acids: CSVADSQETQYF. The CDR3 nucleotides are TGCAGCGTCGCCGACAGTCAAGAGACCCAGTACTTC.

V gene TRBV2 combines with J gene TRBJ2-7, with D tentatively TRBD1 (6 bases). This CDR3 is built from 15 residues. Germline loops: CDR1 SNHLY, CDR2 FYNNEI. Between the trimmed V and J ends, which lost 0 bases and 8 bases, there was a span of 17 bases. CDR3 nucleotides: TGTGCCAGCAGTGAAGCGACCGGACAGTTTAACAAGCAGTACTTC. Its translation is CASSEATGQFNKQYF.

The CDR3 here is CASSSGLAVITDTQYF. CDR3 DNA: TGTGCCAGCAGCTCGGGACTAGCGGTGATCACAGATACGCAGTATTTT. This sequence joins TRBV11-2 and TRBJ2-3; 11 bases are shared with TRBD2. The J segment lost 2 bases and the V segment lost 4 bases, leaving 5 bases of the junction unmatched. CDR3 size: 16 residues. The germline gives CDR1 SGHAT, CDR2 FQNNGV.

The J gene is TRBJ2-7, the V gene TRBV6-5, with D unresolved. The CDR3 sequence is 14 residues long. Trimming took 2 bases from V and 2 from J, leaving 10 bases between them. Per germline, CDR1 MNHEY and CDR2 SVGAGI. The CDR3 DNA reads as TGTGCCAGCAGTTACGGGCAGAGCACCTACGAGCAGTACTTC. Translating gives CASSYGQSTYEQYF.

The V gene is TRBV20-1, the J gene TRBJ2-1, with 12 bases lining up with TRBD1. The junction had 13 bases not matched to a gene; V was cut back by 6 bases and J by 10 bases. Germline V CDR1 and CDR2: DFQATT, SNEGSKA (reference sequence). CDR3 length: 15 residues. CDR3 region: CSAHKIGTGGQEQFF. The CDR3 region has the DNA TGCAGTGCACACAAGATCGGGACAGGGGGCCAGGAGCAGTTCTTC.

This clonotype appeared many times. This sequence joins TRBV7-9 and TRBJ2-7, with D possibly TRBD1 on 6 matching bases. The V end lost 4 bases, the J end lost 3 bases, and 22 bases lay between the germline ends. CDR1 and CDR2 from the germline V gene are SEHNR and FQNEAQ (reference sequence). The CDR3 is made up of 17 amino acids. CDR3 sequence reads: CASSSGQGTQHFYEQYF. The DNA for the CDR3 is TGTGCCAGCAGCTCCGGCCAAGGGACACAGCACTTCTACGAGCAGTACTTC.

V usage is TRBV18 and J usage is TRBJ2-1; D remains unclear. CDR1 and CDR2 from the germline V gene are KGHSH and LQKENI. Trimming took 0 bases from V and 6 from J, leaving 9 bases between them. The CDR3 extends over 14 amino acids. The CDR3 region is CASSPPSVVNEQFF. The CDR3 DNA reads as TGTGCCAGCTCACCACCGTCGGTGGTCAATGAGCAGTTCTTC.